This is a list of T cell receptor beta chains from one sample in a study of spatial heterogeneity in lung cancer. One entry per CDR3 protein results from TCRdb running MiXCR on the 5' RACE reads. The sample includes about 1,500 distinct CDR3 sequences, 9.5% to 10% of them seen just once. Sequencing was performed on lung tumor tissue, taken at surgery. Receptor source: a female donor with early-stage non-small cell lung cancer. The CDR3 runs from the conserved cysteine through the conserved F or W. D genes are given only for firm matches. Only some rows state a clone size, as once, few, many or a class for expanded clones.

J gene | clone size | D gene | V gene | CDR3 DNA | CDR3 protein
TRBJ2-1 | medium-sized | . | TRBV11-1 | TGTGCCAGCAGCTTAGCTTTTACAGGGAATGAGCAGTTCTTC | CASSLAFTGNEQFF
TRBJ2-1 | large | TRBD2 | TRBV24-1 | TGTGCCACCAGTGACCAAGCCGGGGAGGGGAGTTACAATGAGCAGTTCTTC | CATSDQAGEGSYNEQFF
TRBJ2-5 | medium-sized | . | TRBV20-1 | TGCAGTGCTAGAGAGCGGGAGATCAGGGGGGAGACCCAGTACTTC | CSAREREIRGETQYF
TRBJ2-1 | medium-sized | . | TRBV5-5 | TGTGCCAGCAGTTTCACCGGGACCGGGGTCTACAATGAGCAGTTCTTC | CASSFTGTGVYNEQFF
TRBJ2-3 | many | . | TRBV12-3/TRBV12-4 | TGTGCCAGCACCATGCCAAGCACAGATACGCAGTATTTT | CASTMPSTDTQYF
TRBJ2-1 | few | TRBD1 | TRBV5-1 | TGCGCCAGCAGCCCGAAGACAGGGCGCAATGAGCAGTTCTTC | CASSPKTGRNEQFF
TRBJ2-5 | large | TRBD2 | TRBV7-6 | TGTGCCAGCAGCCTTAGCGGGGCTCGAGAGACCCAGTACTTC | CASSLSGARETQYF
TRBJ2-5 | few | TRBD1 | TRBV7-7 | TGTGCCAGCAGCCTAGGACAGGGGAACAGGGAGACCCAGTACTTC | CASSLGQGNRETQYF
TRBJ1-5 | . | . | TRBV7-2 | TGTACCAGCAGTTGGGGTCATCGCAGCAATCAGCCCCAGCATTTT | CTSSWGHRSNQPQHF
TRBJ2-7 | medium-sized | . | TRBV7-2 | TGTGCCAGCAGCCCCGACACCTACGAGCAGTACTTC | CASSPDTYEQYF
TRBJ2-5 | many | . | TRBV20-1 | TGCAGTGCTAACAGGGACCAAGAGACCCAGTACTTC | CSANRDQETQYF
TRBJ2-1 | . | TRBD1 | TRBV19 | TGTGCCAGTAGTACCCCGGGACAGGGCACTTCGAATGAGCAGTTCTTC | CASSTPGQGTSNEQFF
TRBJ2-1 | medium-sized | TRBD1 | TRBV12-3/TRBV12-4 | TGTGCCAGCAGTTTATGGGGACAGGGATATAATGAGCAGTTCTTC | CASSLWGQGYNEQFF
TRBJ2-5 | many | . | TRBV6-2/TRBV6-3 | TGTGCCAGCAGTTACCTTCGGGACACTACCCAGTACTTC | CASSYLRDTTQYF
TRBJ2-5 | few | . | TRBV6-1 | TGTGCCAGCAGGCTAGCAGGCGAGACCCAGTACTTC | CASRLAGETQYF
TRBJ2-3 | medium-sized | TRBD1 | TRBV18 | TGTGCCAGCTCACCATTAACAGGGGGCGTAAGTCCAGATACGCAGTATTTT | CASSPLTGGVSPDTQYF
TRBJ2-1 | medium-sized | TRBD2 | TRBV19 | TGTGCCAGTAGTAGTAGCGGGAGACTTTCCTACAATGAGCAGTTCTTC | CASSSSGRLSYNEQFF
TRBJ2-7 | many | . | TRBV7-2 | TGTGCCAGCAGCTTTAGCGGAAGCTCCTACGAGCAGTACTTC | CASSFSGSSYEQYF
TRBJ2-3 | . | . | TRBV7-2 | TGTGCCAGCAGCTTAGGGGAGAGTGGCACAGATACGCAGTATTTT | CASSLGESGTDTQYF
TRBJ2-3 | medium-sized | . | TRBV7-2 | TGTGCCAGCAGCTTTGACGCGCGGGGGCCTCGGGTCACAGATACGCAGTATTTT | CASSFDARGPRVTDTQYF
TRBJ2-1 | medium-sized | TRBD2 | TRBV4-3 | TGCGCCAGCAGCCGGACTAGCGGGAGTGCAGCCTACAATGAGCAGTTCTTC | CASSRTSGSAAYNEQFF
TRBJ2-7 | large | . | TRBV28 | TGTGCCAGCAGGGGCCAGGGAAATCGGTACGAGCAGTACTTC | CASRGQGNRYEQYF
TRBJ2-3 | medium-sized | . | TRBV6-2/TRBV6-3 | TGTGCCAGCAGTACGGACGGGGATACGCAGTATTTT | CASSTDGDTQYF
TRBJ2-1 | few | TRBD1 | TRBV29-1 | TGCAGCGTTGAAGGGACAGGGATCGCTGGGGAGCAGTTCTTC | CSVEGTGIAGEQFF
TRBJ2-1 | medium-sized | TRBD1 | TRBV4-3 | TGCGCCAGCAGCCCCTCAGGGGGCTGGGAGCAGTTCTTC | CASSPSGGWEQFF
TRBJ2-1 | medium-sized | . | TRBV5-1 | TGCGCCAGCAGCTTGCCGGGGGGCCAGCACAATGAGCAGTTCTTC | CASSLPGGQHNEQFF
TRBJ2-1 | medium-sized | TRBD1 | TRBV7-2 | TGTGCCAGCAGCCCCCGCTGGAACGGACAGGGGTTTACAATCAACAATGAGCAGTTCTTC | CASSPRWNGQGFTINNEQFF
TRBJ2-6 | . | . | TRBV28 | TGTGCCAGCAGGTCACACTCTGGGGCCAACGTCCTGACTTTC | CASRSHSGANVLTF
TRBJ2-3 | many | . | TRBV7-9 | TGTGCCAGCAGCTGGGTAGGCACAGATACGCAGTATTTT | CASSWVGTDTQYF
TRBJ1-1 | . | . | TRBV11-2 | TGTGCCAGCACCATGGAAGTACACACTGAAGCTTTCTTT | CASTMEVHTEAFF
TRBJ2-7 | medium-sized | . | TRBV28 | TGTGCCAGCACCCCCCCCCGGGGAGGGCAGTACTTC | CASTPPRGGQYF
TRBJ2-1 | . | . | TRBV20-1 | TGCAGTGCTAGACCTCCGGCCCAGGGCAATGAGCAGTTCTTC | CSARPPAQGNEQFF
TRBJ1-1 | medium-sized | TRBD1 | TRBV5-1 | TGCGCCAGCAGCGTGGGACAGCCCGCCATGAACACTGAAGCTTTCTTT | CASSVGQPAMNTEAFF
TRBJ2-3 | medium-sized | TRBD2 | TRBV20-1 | TGCAGTGCAACCTTCCCTCGCGGGGGGGCCGGAGATACGCAGTATTTT | CSATFPRGGAGDTQYF
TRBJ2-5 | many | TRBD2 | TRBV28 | TGTGCCAGCAGTCCCCGGACTAGCGGGAGGGCCGGAGAGACCCAGTACTTC | CASSPRTSGRAGETQYF